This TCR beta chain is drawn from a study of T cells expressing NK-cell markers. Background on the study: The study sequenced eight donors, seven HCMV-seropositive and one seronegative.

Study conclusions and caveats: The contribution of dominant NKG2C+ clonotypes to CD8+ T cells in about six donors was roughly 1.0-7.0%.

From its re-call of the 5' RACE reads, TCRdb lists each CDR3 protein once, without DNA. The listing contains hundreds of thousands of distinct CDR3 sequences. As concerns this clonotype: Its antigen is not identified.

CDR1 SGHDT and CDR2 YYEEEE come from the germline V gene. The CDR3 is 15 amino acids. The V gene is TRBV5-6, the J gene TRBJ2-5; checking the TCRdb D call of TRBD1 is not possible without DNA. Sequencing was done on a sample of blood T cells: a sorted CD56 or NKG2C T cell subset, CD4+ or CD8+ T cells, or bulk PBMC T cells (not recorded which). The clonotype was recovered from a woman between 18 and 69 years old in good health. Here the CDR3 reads CASSLRTGGGETQYF.